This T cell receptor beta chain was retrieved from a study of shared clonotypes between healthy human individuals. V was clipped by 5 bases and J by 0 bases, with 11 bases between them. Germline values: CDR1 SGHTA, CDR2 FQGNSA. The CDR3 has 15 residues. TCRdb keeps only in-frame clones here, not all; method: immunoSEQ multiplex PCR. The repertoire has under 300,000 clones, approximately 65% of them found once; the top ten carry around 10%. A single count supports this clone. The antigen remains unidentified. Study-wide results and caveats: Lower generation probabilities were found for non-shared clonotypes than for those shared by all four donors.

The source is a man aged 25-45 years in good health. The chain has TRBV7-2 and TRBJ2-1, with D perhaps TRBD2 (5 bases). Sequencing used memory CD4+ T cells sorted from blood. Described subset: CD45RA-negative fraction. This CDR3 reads CASSPEGGSYNEQFF. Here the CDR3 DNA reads TGTGCCAGCAGCCCTGAGGGTGGCTCCTACAATGAGCAGTTCTTC. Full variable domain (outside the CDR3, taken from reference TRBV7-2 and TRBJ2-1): GAGVSQSPSNKVTEKGKDVELRCDPISGHTALYWYRQSLGQGLEFLIYFQGNSAPDKSGLPSDRFSAERTGGSVSTLTIQRTQQEDSAVYLCASSPEGGSYNEQFFGPGTRLTVL.